This passage covers 20 T cell receptor beta chains from one sample sequenced in a study of control samples from healthy donors and cancer patients. The data were produced by immunoSEQ multiplex PCR, yet TCRdb's version contains in-frame clones alone and is incomplete. This repertoire shows about 85,000 clones, about 90% found once; its top ten account for around 5.4%. Material: blood. These receptors were obtained from a man in his forties or fifties in good health.

This clone came up a few times. The junction departs from germline at one end; a sequencing error may be responsible. The V call is TRBV7-7, the J call TRBJ1-1; perhaps TRBD1 as D (5 bases). The CDR3 is made up of 13 amino acids. CDR1 is SSHAT, CDR2 FNYEAQ, per germline (reference sequence). The CDR3 reads CASSLARGTEAFF. The CDR3 DNA follows: TGTGCTAGCAGCTTAGCGCGGGGGACTGAAGCTTTCTTT.

The rearrangement links TRBV27 to TRBJ2-3; TRBD2 is a possible D gene (5 bases). Germline CDR1 reads MNHEY; CDR2 reads SMNVEV (reference sequence). The CDR3 consists of 11 residues. The germline V and J ends were trimmed by 9 bases and 2 bases, with 6 bases remaining between them. The CDR3 bases are TGTGCCAGTGGACTCACAGATACGCAGTATTTT. Translated, it gives CASGLTDTQYF.

The chain links TRBV6-6 to TRBJ2-5, with 10 nucleotides matching TRBD1. This CDR3 comprises 14 residues. Germline V lookup: CDR1 MNHNY, CDR2 SVGAGI (reference sequence). The V segment lost 5 bases and the J segment 4 bases; nucleotides outside the gene matches: 4. The CDR3 reads CASSAGTGVETQYF. The DNA of the CDR3 is TGTGCCAGCAGTGCCGGGACAGGGGTAGAGACCCAGTACTTC.

The chain carries TRBV12-3 or TRBV12-4 and TRBJ1-1; D unclear. This CDR3 has 13 amino acids. V dropped 2 bases and J dropped 4 bases, with 8 bases sitting between them. This CDR3 is CASSLRVVTEAFF. The CDR3 region has the DNA TGTGCCAGCAGTTTACGGGTGGTCACTGAAGCTTTCTTT.

The chain has TRBV29-1 and TRBJ2-3, with a possible D match to TRBD1 (6 bases). Between the trimmed V and J ends, which lost 3 bases and 2 bases, there was a span of 9 bases. Germline lookup yields CDR1 SQVTM and CDR2 ANQGSEA. This CDR3 has 13 amino acids. Here the CDR3 reads CSVDPGVTDTQYF. DNA of the CDR3: TGCAGCGTTGACCCAGGGGTCACAGATACGCAGTATTTT.

The rearrangement joins TRBV9 to TRBJ2-7; 8 bases match TRBD2. The V gene's germline CDR1 is SGDLS and CDR2 YYNGEE. V shed 3 bases and J 5 bases; nucleotides not matched to a gene: 7. The CDR3 has 14 residues. DNA for the CDR3: TGTGCCAGCAGCGACGGGACTAGAACCAACGAGCAGTACTTC. This gives the protein CASSDGTRTNEQYF.

The chain has TRBV2 and TRBJ1-5, with TRBD1 matching over 9 bases. The junction had 3 bases not matched to a gene; V was cut back by 4 bases and J by 2 bases. The CDR3 is 15 amino acids. Per germline, CDR1 SNHLY and CDR2 FYNNEI. The CDR3 DNA reads as TGTGCCAGCAGTGGACAGGGGGTAGGCAATCAGCCCCAGCATTTT. Protein sequence: CASSGQGVGNQPQHF.

The gene calls are TRBV19 and TRBJ1-1; D not certain. From germline, CDR1 is LNHDA and CDR2 SQIVND (reference sequence). Trimming removed 2 bases from V and 0 bases from J, with 7 bases in between. The CDR3 has 14 residues. CDR3 coding DNA: TGTGCCAGTAGTATACGCAGATTGAACACTGAAGCTTTCTTT. It encodes CASSIRRLNTEAFF.

The chain recombines TRBV5-5 with TRBJ2-3; 16 nucleotides align to TRBD2. The CDR3 length is 20 residues. The germline V gene has CDR1 SGHKS and CDR2 YYEKEE (reference sequence). The V segment lost 4 bases and the J segment 3 bases; nucleotides outside the gene matches: 14. The CDR3 sequence is CASSARLGTSGGAGTDTQYF. CDR3 in DNA: TGTGCCAGCAGCGCAAGATTAGGGACTAGCGGGGGGGCCGGGACAGATACGCAGTATTTT.

This clone was picked up one time. The gene calls are TRBV7-2 and TRBJ2-1, with TRBD2 as a possible D gene (5 bases). In germline, CDR1 is SGHTA, CDR2 FQGNSA. This CDR3 spans 15 amino acids. Trimming shortened V by 5 bases and J by 4 bases, and 15 bases separated the two germline ends. The CDR3 region has the DNA TGTGCCAGCAGCGATGAGGGAACCCTATACAATGAGCAGTTCTTC. It codes for CASSDEGTLYNEQFF. Together with reference TRBV7-2 and TRBJ2-1, the CDR3 gives the full variable domain: GAGVSQSPSNKVTEKGKDVELRCDPISGHTALYWYRQSLGQGLEFLIYFQGNSAPDKSGLPSDRFSAERTGGSVSTLTIQRTQQEDSAVYLCASSDEGTLYNEQFFGPGTRLTVL.

The gene calls are TRBV27 and TRBJ2-3, with 12 bases fitting TRBD1. This CDR3 has 19 residues. V lost 6 bases, J lost 0 bases, and 13 bases stayed unmatched. The germline gives CDR1 MNHEY, CDR2 SMNVEV (reference sequence). Written as DNA, the CDR3 is TGTGCCAGCAGCCTAAGATCCCGGGACAGGGGGCTTAGCACAGATACGCAGTATTTT. Its translation is CASSLRSRDRGLSTDTQYF.

The V gene is TRBV7-9, the J gene TRBJ2-2, with D tentatively TRBD2 (6 bases). Germline CDR1 is SEHNR and CDR2 is FQNEAQ (reference sequence). V lost 2 bases and J 7 bases, leaving 8 bases between the germline ends. The CDR3 has 13 residues. CDR3 in DNA: TGTGCCAGCAGCTTAATGGAGGGCGGGGAGCTGTTTTTT. This codes for CASSLMEGGELFF.

This chain connects TRBV10-3 to TRBJ1-5, with D tentatively TRBD1 (5 bases). CDR3 size: 13 residues. The V end lost 9 bases, the J end lost 6 bases, and 15 bases lay between the germline ends. Germline V gene data show CDR1 as ENHRY and CDR2 as SYGVKD. The CDR3 DNA sequence: TGTGCCATACGGGAAGGGACGGGTCAGCCCCAGCATTTT. Translating it yields CAIREGTGQPQHF.

The genes are TRBV29-1 and TRBJ2-5; D unclear. Germline loops: CDR1 SQVTM, CDR2 ANQGSEA. The germline V and J ends were trimmed by 5 bases and 1 base, with 8 bases remaining between them. CDR3 length: 12 residues. The CDR3: CSVPVFQETQYF. DNA of the CDR3: TGCAGCGTTCCAGTCTTCCAAGAGACCCAGTACTTC.

The genes are TRBV19 and TRBJ2-7, with no clear D. CDR1 and CDR2 from the germline V gene are LNHDA and SQIVND (reference sequence). Trimming removed 9 bases at V and 4 bases at J, with 10 bases between. There are 11 residues in the CDR3. CDR3 loop: CARTLGYEQYF. The CDR3 coding sequence is TGTGCCAGAACCCTCGGGTACGAGCAGTACTTC.

CDR3 sequence reads: CASSDLDRAGETQYF. CDR3 DNA sequence: TGTGCCAGCAGTGATCTCGACAGGGCGGGGGAGACCCAGTACTTC. V is TRBV6-1 and J is TRBJ2-5; D possibly corresponds to TRBD1 (7 bases). CDR3 size: 15 residues. Germline V gives CDR1 MNHNS, CDR2 SASEGT. The V gene lost 3 bases and the J gene lost 5 bases, with 16 bases spanning the gap.

The chain couples TRBV5-1 to TRBJ2-5; tentatively, D is TRBD1 (8 bases). With 3 bases removed from V and 4 bases from J, the gap between germline ends came to 16 bases. The CDR3 has 15 amino acids. CDR1 is SGHRS and CDR2 is YFSETQ in the germline V gene. The CDR3 region is CASSSTTGGGETQYF. The CDR3 region has the DNA TGCGCCAGCAGCTCTACTACAGGGGGGGGAGAGACCCAGTACTTC.

This clone was seen a single time. This chain joins TRBV27 and TRBJ2-1; D uncertain. Per germline, CDR1 MNHEY and CDR2 SMNVEV (reference sequence). Trimming took 6 bases from V and 0 from J, leaving 9 bases between them. The CDR3 spans 14 residues. CDR3 sequence: CASRSSFSYNEQFF. The CDR3 region has the DNA TGTGCCAGCAGGAGCAGTTTCTCCTACAATGAGCAGTTCTTC.

In regard to this clone: The sample contains more than one DNA sequence encoding this CDR3. This sequence joins TRBV6-5 and TRBJ1-6; D uncertain. Trimming removed 0 bases from V and 2 bases from J, with 5 bases in between. The CDR3 spans 15 residues. Germline V CDR1 and CDR2: MNHEY, SVGAGI. The CDR3 loop reads CASSYSRAYNSPLHF. The DNA of the CDR3 is TGTGCCAGCAGTTACTCGAGGGCCTATAATTCACCCCTCCACTTT.

This clone has a single count. V is TRBV6-5 and J is TRBJ2-5; 10 bases line up with TRBD1. There are 15 residues in the CDR3. The V gene's germline CDR1 is MNHEY and CDR2 SVGAGI. The ends lost 0 bases at V and 4 bases at J; junction bases unmatched: 2. CDR3 coding DNA: TGTGCCAGCAGTTACTCACGGACAGGGGGAGAGACCCAGTACTTC. It specifies CASSYSRTGGETQYF.